The T cell receptor (beta chain) under discussion was sequenced for a study of T cells in Graves' hyperthyroidism and ophthalmopathy. Study outcomes and limitations: Within blood appeared most thyroid clonotypes that had expanded above 0.001.

From germline, CDR1 is LNHDA and CDR2 SQIVND (reference sequence). The CDR3 is 15 amino acids. Trimming took 3 bases from V and 3 from J, leaving 12 bases between them. The sample holds a few counts of this clonotype. The antigen is not known. It was RNA transcripts that yielded the amplified TCR beta CDR3 regions. In the first-round RT-PCR of the TCR CDR3, the HTBI primer set was used. From the multiplex PCR reads, TCRdb called clonotypes with MiXCR, one entry per CDR3 protein. This sample has approximately 620,000 distinct CDR3 sequences, with about a sixth found just once. Patients were excluded for uncontrolled infection, other autoimmune disease, pregnancy or lactation. Diagnoses were established using clinical symptoms, serum thyroxine and TRAb, thyroid ultrasound and orbital computed tomography.

The chain has TRBV19 and TRBJ1-5; D ambiguous. The sequencing input was blood. The TCR originated in a woman aged 40 to 50 with Graves' ophthalmopathy. CDR3 in DNA: TGTGCCAGTAGTATGGATTGGAGTCCCAATCAGCCCCAGCATTTT. Amino acids: CASSMDWSPNQPQHF.